One and the same sample provided the 5 T cell receptor beta chains below, sequenced in a study of blood T cell repertoires in COVID-19. TCRdb's table, derived via immunoSEQ multiplex PCR, lists solely in-frame clones and lacks some. The sample consists of 250,000 to 300,000 clones, 89% of them appearing once. Sequenced sample: peripheral blood. The source of these receptors is a middle-aged man with acute or convalescent COVID-19.

This sequence joins TRBV4-1 and TRBJ1-2, with D maybe TRBD1 (6 bases). CDR3 length: 15 residues. Germline CDR1 MGHRA, CDR2 YSYEKL. Trimming removed 2 bases from V and 6 bases from J, with 16 bases in between. CDR3 residues: CASSQLPGTPNGYTF. The DNA for the CDR3 is TGCGCCAGCAGCCAATTGCCCGGGACACCCAATGGCTACACCTTC.

CDR3 sequence: CASSYQGADTQYF. CDR3 DNA sequence: TGTGCCAGCAGTTACCAGGGGGCAGATACGCAGTATTTT. This chain connects TRBV6-2 or TRBV6-3 to TRBJ2-3; 7 bases align to TRBD1. The CDR3 is made up of 13 amino acids. V shed 2 bases and J 4 bases; nucleotides not matched to a gene: 0. Germline CDR1 is MNHEY and CDR2 is SVGEGT.

This sequence joins TRBV6-5 and TRBJ2-7, with 11 nucleotides matching TRBD2. This CDR3 region has 14 residues. Germline CDR1 MNHEY, CDR2 SVGAGI. V was pared by 6 bases and J by 12 bases, with 13 bases of the junction left unmatched. Here the CDR3 DNA reads TGTGCCAGCAGCTCTAGCGGGGGGAGTAAGGATGGGTACTTC. This encodes CASSSSGGSKDGYF.

J is TRBJ1-2 and V is TRBV9; possible D gene TRBD1, 5 bases. The CDR3 is made up of 14 amino acids. CDR1 and CDR2 from the germline V gene are SGDLS and YYNGEE. Trimming stripped 0 bases from V and 7 bases from J, with 13 bases between. This CDR3 reads CASSVVGGLSGYTF. Here the CDR3 DNA reads TGTGCCAGCAGCGTAGTCGGGGGTTTGAGTGGCTACACCTTC.

This sequence joins TRBV3-1 (or the pseudogene TRBV3-2) and TRBJ2-1; 15 nucleotides line up with TRBD2. The CDR3 contains 15 residues. The J segment lost 8 bases and the V segment lost 5 bases, leaving 4 bases of the junction unmatched. Germline V gene lookup returns CDR1 LGHDT and CDR2 YNNKEL (reference sequence). The CDR3 nucleotides are TGTGCCAGCAGCGCCCGGACTAGCGGGGGGGATGAGCAGTTCTTC. It specifies CASSARTSGGDEQFF.